This entry concerns a single T cell receptor beta chain. What it binds is not known. The sample belongs to a study of cytomegalovirus exposure and HLA in healthy donors. The study, taken as a whole, reports: The study put about 180 TCR beta chains on its list as cytomegalovirus-associated. When analyzed later, a missense DCLRE1C variant was found to be linked to TCR beta V- and J-gene trimming.

The PCR made use of 60 Vbeta and 13 Jbeta primers. Produced via immunoSEQ multiplex PCR; TCRdb's table is partial and in-frame only. The sample lists some 56,000 clones; over 70% were seen once. This CDR3 has 17 residues. The clonotype comes from a woman in her 40s in good health and CMV-seronegative. Material: PBMCs. The rearrangement joins TRBV21-1 to TRBJ1-1. TRBV21-1 is a listed pseudogene. The CDR3 loop reads CASSKVEGEGEHTEAFF. CDR3 in DNA: TGTGCCAGCAGCAAAGTGGAAGGGGAGGGGGAGCACACTGAAGCTTTCTTT.